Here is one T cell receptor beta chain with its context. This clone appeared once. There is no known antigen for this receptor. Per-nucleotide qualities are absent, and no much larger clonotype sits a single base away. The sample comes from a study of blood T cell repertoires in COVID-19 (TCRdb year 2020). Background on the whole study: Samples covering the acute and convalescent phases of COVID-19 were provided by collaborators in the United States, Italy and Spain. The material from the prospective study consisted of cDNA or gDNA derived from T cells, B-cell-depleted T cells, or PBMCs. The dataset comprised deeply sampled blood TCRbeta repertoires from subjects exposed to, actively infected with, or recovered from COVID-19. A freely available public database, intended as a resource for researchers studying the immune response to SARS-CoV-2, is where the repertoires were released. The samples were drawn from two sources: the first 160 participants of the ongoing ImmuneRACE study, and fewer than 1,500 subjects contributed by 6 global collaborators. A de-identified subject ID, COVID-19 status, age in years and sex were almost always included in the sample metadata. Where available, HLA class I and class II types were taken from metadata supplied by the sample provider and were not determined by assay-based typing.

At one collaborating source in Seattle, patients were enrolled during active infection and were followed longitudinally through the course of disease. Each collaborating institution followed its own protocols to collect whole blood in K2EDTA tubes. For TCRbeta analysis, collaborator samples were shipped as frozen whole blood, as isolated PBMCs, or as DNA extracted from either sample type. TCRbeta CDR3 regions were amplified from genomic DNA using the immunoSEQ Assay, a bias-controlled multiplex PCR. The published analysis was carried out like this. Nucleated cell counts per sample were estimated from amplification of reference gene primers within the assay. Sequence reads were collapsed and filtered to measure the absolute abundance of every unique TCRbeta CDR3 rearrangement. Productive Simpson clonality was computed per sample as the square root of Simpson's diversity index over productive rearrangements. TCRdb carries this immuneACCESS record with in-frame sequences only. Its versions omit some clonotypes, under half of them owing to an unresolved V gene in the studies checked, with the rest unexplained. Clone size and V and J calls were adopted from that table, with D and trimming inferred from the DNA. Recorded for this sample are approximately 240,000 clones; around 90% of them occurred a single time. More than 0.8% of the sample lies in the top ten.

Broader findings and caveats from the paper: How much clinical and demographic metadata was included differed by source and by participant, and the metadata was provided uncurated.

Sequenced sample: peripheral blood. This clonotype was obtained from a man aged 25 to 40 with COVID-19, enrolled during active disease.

For the CDR3, the sequence is CSVARTGGVDGYTF. The DNA sequence is as follows: TGCAGCGTTGCGAGAACAGGGGGCGTGGATGGCTACACCTTC. The sequence links TRBV29-1 to TRBJ1-2; TRBD1 agrees with 9 junctional bases. Via the germline V gene, CDR1 is SQVTM and CDR2 ANQGSEA. The CDR3, from cysteine to phenylalanine, totals 14 residues. Only CDR3 DNA is held: 42 bases, read in frame from base 1. The germline V and J ends show losses of 4 bases and 6 bases respectively, and no gene match explains 9 bases of the junction.